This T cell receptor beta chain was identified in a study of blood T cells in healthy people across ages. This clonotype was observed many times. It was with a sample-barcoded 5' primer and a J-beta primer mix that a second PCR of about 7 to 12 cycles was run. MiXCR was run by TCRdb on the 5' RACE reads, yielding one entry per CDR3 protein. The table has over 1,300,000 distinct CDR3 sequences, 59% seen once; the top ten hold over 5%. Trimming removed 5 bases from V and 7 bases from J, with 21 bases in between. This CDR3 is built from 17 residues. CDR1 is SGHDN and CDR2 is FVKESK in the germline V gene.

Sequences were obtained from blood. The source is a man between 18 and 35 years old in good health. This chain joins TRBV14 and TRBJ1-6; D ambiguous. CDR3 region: CASSDSKGWGINSPLHF. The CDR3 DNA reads TGTGCCAGCAGCGACTCCAAGGGTTGGGGAATCAATTCACCCCTCCACTTT.